One and the same sample provided the 9 T cell receptor beta chains below, sequenced in a study of T cells in Graves' hyperthyroidism and ophthalmopathy. TCR beta CDR3 region amplification was performed from RNA transcripts. HTBI primers were used for first-round RT-PCR of the TCR CDR3. Using its own MiXCR run on the multiplex PCR reads, TCRdb lists one record per CDR3 protein. Of hundreds of thousands of distinct CDR3 sequences listed, 46% are singletons. The sequencing input was peripheral blood or thyroid tissue (not recorded which). The receptors shown here come from a woman younger than 35 with Graves' hyperthyroidism.

A word on this clonotype: A much larger clonotype is one base distant, so this may be a read error. J is TRBJ2-5 and V is TRBV2; TRBD2 agrees at 8 bases. The CDR3 runs to 16 residues. Germline V gene sequence: CDR1 SNHLY, CDR2 FYNNEI. The CDR3 reads CASSDLLAGYQEAQYF. For the CDR3, the DNA is TGTGCCAGCAGTGATTTGCTAGCGGGCTACCAAGAGGCCCAGTACTTC. The complete variable domain, with remaining parts taken from reference TRBV2 and TRBJ2-5, reads EPEVTQTPSHQVTQMGQEVILRCVPISNHLYFYWYRQILGQKVEFLVSFYNNEISEKSEIFDDQFSVERPDGSNFTLKIRSTKLEDSAMYFCASSDLLAGYQEAQYFGPGTRLLVL.

Worth noting for this clonotype: Just one base apart from a much larger clone, this may be a read error. The chain combines TRBV2 with TRBJ2-7; 8 nucleotides match TRBD1. This CDR3 region has 13 residues. Germline trimming cut 11 bases from V and 2 bases from J; bases unmatched to any gene: 8. Per the germline V gene, CDR1 is SNHLY and CDR2 is FYNNEI. CDR3: CAGTGTGAYEQYF. The CDR3 nucleotides are TGTGCCGGCACTGGGACAGGAGCCTACGAGCAGTACTTC.

This clonotype was observed a handful of times. This rearrangement joins TRBV7-3 to TRBJ2-5, with 7 positions matching TRBD2. The ends lost 5 bases at V and 1 base at J; junction bases unmatched: 7. The germline gives CDR1 SGHTA, CDR2 FQGTGA. CDR3 length: 15 residues. The CDR3 nucleotides are TGTGCCAGCAGCCCCCAACGCGGGGGCCAAGAGACCCAGTACTTC. The encoded protein is CASSPQRGGQETQYF. Full variable domain (remainder filled in from reference TRBV7-3 and TRBJ2-5): GAGVSQTPSNKVTEKGKYVELRCDPISGHTALYWYRQSLGQGPEFLIYFQGTGAADDSGLPNDRFFAVRPEGSVSTLKIQRTERGDSAVYLCASSPQRGGQETQYFGPGTRLLVL.

This clonotype has just a few counts. This chain links TRBV7-3 with TRBJ1-1; D unresolved. Germline values: CDR1 SGHTA, CDR2 FQGTGA. Between the trimmed V and J ends, which lost 5 bases and 5 bases, there was a span of 12 bases. This CDR3 has 13 amino acids. The CDR3 DNA sequence: TGTGCCAGCAGCCCCCAGGCCCGAACTGAAGCTTTCTTT. Protein product: CASSPQARTEAFF.

There are many counts of this clonotype. The rearrangement uses TRBV2 and TRBJ1-6, with TRBD1 identical over 9 bases. The CDR3 has 15 amino acids. V lost 5 bases, J lost 10 bases, and 9 bases stayed unmatched. Germline V gene data show CDR1 as SNHLY and CDR2 as FYNNEI. The chain's CDR3 is CASSRSRDRVSPLHF. The CDR3 coding sequence is TGTGCCAGCAGTCGGTCCCGGGACAGGGTCTCACCCCTCCACTTT. Combining the CDR3 with reference TRBV2 and TRBJ1-6 gives the whole variable domain EPEVTQTPSHQVTQMGQEVILRCVPISNHLYFYWYRQILGQKVEFLVSFYNNEISEKSEIFDDQFSVERPDGSNFTLKIRSTKLEDSAMYFCASSRSRDRVSPLHFGNGTRLTVT.

J is TRBJ1-1 and V is TRBV7-9; D is possibly TRBD1 (6 bases). CDR3 length: 14 residues. V gave up 6 bases and J gave up 0 bases, with 11 bases separating them. Germline V gives CDR1 SEHNR, CDR2 FQNEAQ (reference sequence). The CDR3 sequence is CASSSGALNTEAFF. CDR3 bases: TGTGCCAGCAGTTCAGGGGCCTTGAACACTGAAGCTTTCTTT.

The chain employs TRBV7-9 and TRBJ2-7; D perhaps matches TRBD1 (6 bases). The germline CDR1 and CDR2 sequences are SEHNR and FQNEAQ (reference sequence). The CDR3 length is 13 residues. Trimming took 10 bases from V and 2 from J, leaving 15 bases between them. CDR3: CATAHRAPYEQYF. The CDR3 DNA reads TGTGCCACAGCTCACAGGGCCCCCTACGAGCAGTACTTC.

The rearrangement links TRBV24-1 to TRBJ2-5, with 7 bases fitting TRBD1. Germline values: CDR1 KGHDR, CDR2 SFDVKD. CDR3 size: 16 residues. The trim removed 3 bases at V and 2 bases at J, leaving 8 bases unmatched. The CDR3 DNA is TGTGCCACCAGTGATCGGACAGGAGAGAAACAAGAGACCCAGTACTTC. This translates into CATSDRTGEKQETQYF.

The chain combines TRBV12-3 or TRBV12-4 with TRBJ1-1, with D possibly being TRBD1 (6 bases). The length of the CDR3 is 14 residues. V was trimmed by 6 bases and J by 4 bases, leaving 15 bases between them. Here the CDR3 reads CASSETGLGTEAFF. As DNA, the CDR3 is TGTGCCAGCAGCGAAACAGGGTTGGGCACTGAAGCTTTCTTT.